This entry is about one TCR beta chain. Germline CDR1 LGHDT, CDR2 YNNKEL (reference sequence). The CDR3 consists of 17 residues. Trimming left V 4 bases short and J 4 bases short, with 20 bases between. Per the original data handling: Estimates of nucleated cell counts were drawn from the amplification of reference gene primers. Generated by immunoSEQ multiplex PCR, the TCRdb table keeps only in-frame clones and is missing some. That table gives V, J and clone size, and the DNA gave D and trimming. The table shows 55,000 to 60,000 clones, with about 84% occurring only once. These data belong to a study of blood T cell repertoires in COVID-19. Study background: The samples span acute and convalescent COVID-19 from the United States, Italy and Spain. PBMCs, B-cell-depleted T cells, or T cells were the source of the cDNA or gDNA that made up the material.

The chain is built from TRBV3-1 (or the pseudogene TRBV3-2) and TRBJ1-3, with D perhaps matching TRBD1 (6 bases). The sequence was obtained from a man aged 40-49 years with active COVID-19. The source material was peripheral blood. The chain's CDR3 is CASSLLARGGSGNTIYF. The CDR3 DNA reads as TGTGCCAGCAGCCTTCTCGCACGGGGGGGCTCAGGAAACACCATATATTTT.